Listed here are 13 T cell receptor beta chains from one sample, sequenced in a study of shared clonotypes between healthy human individuals. Sequencing was performed with immunoSEQ multiplex PCR; in TCRdb, only in-frame clones are kept and a portion is missing. The sample has a few million clones, around 90% seen once. Sequenced material: naive CD4+ T cells from PBMCs. Subset in this sample: CD45RA+ positively selected. The receptors originated from a young man in good health. Some clones in this sample may be carry-over from other donors' samples.

In the case of this clone: The same CDR3 can be traced to other DNA sequences in this sample. This chain connects TRBV9 to TRBJ2-7, with 12 bases aligning to TRBD2. Germline V CDR1 and CDR2: SGDLS, YYNGEE. Trimming cost V 2 bases and J 2 bases; bases outside gene matches: 2. The CDR3 has 15 amino acids. The CDR3 DNA sequence: TGTGCCAGCAGCGTCGGACTAGCGGGGACCTACGAGCAGTACTTC. It yields the protein CASSVGLAGTYEQYF.

This chain connects TRBV27 to TRBJ1-5, with D unclear. Germline V gene lookup returns CDR1 MNHEY and CDR2 SMNVEV (reference sequence). V lost 3 bases and J lost 3, with 15 bases in between. This CDR3 spans 16 amino acids. CDR3 in DNA: TGTGCCAGCAGTTTTTCGGGATCTCTCCCCAATCAGCCCCAGCATTTT. Translation: CASSFSGSLPNQPQHF.

The rearrangement joins TRBV28 to TRBJ1-3; 8 nucleotides match TRBD1. Germline-derived CDR1 and CDR2 are MDHEN and SYDVKM. J was trimmed by 1 base and V by 5 bases; bases with no gene match: 4. The CDR3 loop spans 15 amino acids. The CDR3 here is CASSTGGISGNTIYF. CDR3 sequence (DNA): TGTGCCAGCAGTACAGGGGGTATATCTGGAAACACCATATATTTT.

This sequence joins TRBV28 and TRBJ1-3; D is perhaps TRBD1 (6 bases). CDR1 is MDHEN and CDR2 is SYDVKM in the germline V gene. This CDR3 spans 15 amino acids. With 6 bases removed from V and 7 bases from J, the gap between germline ends came to 19 bases. The CDR3 DNA follows: TGTGCCAGCAGCCGGGGGGGGGCGTGGAAGAACACCATATATTTT. This translates into CASSRGGAWKNTIYF.

Notes on this clone: The sample has other DNA sequences that encode this CDR3 too. The chain has TRBV5-1 and TRBJ2-7, with D unclear. CDR3 size: 14 residues. CDR1 SGHRS and CDR2 YFSETQ come from the germline V gene. Between the trimmed V and J ends, which lost 0 bases and 0 bases, there was a span of 7 bases. This chain's CDR3 is CASSLDGRSYEQYF. The CDR3 DNA reads as TGCGCCAGCAGCTTGGACGGACGCTCCTACGAGCAGTACTTC.

The chain employs TRBV5-1 and TRBJ2-5, with D perhaps matching TRBD1 (6 bases). The CDR3 extends over 16 amino acids. The germline V gene encodes CDR1 SGHRS and CDR2 YFSETQ. Deletions cut 4 bases from V and 7 bases from J, with 23 bases between. The CDR3 sequence is CASSPVGATVVATQYF. CDR3 nucleotides: TGCGCCAGCAGCCCCGTGGGGGCCACCGTTGTGGCGACCCAGTACTTC.

The CDR3: CASSLGQTTAFF. CDR3 in DNA: TGTGCCAGCAGTTTGGGACAGACGACGGCTTTCTTT. J is TRBJ1-1 and V is TRBV28; TRBD1 matches 7 bases. V lost 3 bases to trimming and J lost 11 bases; unmatched junction nucleotides: 6. CDR1 is MDHEN and CDR2 is SYDVKM in the germline V gene. The CDR3 contains 12 residues. Using reference TRBV28 and TRBJ1-1 for the parts outside the CDR3, the full variable domain is DVKVTQSSRYLVKRTGEKVFLECVQDMDHENMFWYRQDPGLGLRLIYFSYDVKMKEKGDIPEGYSVSREKKERFSLILESASTNQTSMYLCASSLGQTTAFFGQGTRLTVV.

As to this clone: Additional DNA sequences in this sample encode the identical CDR3. This sequence joins TRBV5-1 and TRBJ1-2; the match to TRBD1 covers 10 bases. There are 15 residues in the CDR3. CDR1 and CDR2 from the germline V gene are SGHRS and YFSETQ. V lost 3 bases to trimming and J lost 2 bases; unmatched junction nucleotides: 4. CDR3 nucleotide sequence: TGCGCCAGCAGCTGGGGGACAGGGGCAAACTATGGCTACACCTTC. This gives the protein CASSWGTGANYGYTF.

The CDR3 nucleotides read TGTGCCAGCACCCAAGGAGGGAGCTCCTACAATGAGCAGTTCTTC. Its translation is CASTQGGSSYNEQFF. The V call is TRBV5-4, the J call TRBJ2-1, with a possible D match to TRBD2 (6 bases). There are 15 residues in the CDR3. Germline CDR1 reads SGHNT; CDR2 reads YYREEE (reference sequence). V was pared by 6 bases and J by 0 bases, with 13 bases between.

The rearrangement uses TRBV19 and TRBJ1-2; D is ambiguous. The germline V gene has CDR1 LNHDA and CDR2 SQIVND (reference sequence). This CDR3 contains 15 residues. V was cut by 3 bases and J by 0 bases, with 11 bases left in between. For the CDR3, the DNA is TGTGCCAGTAGTATGGTCAGCTTAGCTAACTATGGCTACACCTTC. Amino acid sequence: CASSMVSLANYGYTF.

This chain connects TRBV15 to TRBJ2-1; the match to TRBD1 covers 9 bases. Germline lookup yields CDR1 LNHNV and CDR2 YYDKDF (reference sequence). The CDR3 contains 13 residues. The junction had 0 bases not matched to a gene; V was cut back by 0 bases and J by 9 bases. The CDR3 DNA follows: TGTGCCACCAGCAGAGAACAGGGGGCTGAGCAGTTCTTC. This sequence encodes CATSREQGAEQFF.

V gene TRBV2 combines with J gene TRBJ1-2; the D gene is possibly TRBD1 (6 bases). The CDR3 totals 14 residues. V shed 7 bases and J shed 4 bases, with 16 bases lying between them. Germline CDR1 is SNHLY and CDR2 is FYNNEI. Here the CDR3 reads CASTDSGSGYGYTF. The CDR3 DNA is TGTGCCAGCACGGACAGTGGGAGTGGCTATGGCTACACCTTC.

The chain uses TRBV18 and TRBJ1-4; D unresolved. The germline V and J ends were trimmed by 4 bases and 5 bases, with 17 bases remaining between them. CDR1 KGHSH and CDR2 LQKENI come from the germline V gene. CDR3 length equals 16 residues. The CDR3 bases are TGTGCCAGCTCACGATACAAGCAGGAGGCCAATGAAAAACTGTTTTTT. This sequence encodes CASSRYKQEANEKLFF.